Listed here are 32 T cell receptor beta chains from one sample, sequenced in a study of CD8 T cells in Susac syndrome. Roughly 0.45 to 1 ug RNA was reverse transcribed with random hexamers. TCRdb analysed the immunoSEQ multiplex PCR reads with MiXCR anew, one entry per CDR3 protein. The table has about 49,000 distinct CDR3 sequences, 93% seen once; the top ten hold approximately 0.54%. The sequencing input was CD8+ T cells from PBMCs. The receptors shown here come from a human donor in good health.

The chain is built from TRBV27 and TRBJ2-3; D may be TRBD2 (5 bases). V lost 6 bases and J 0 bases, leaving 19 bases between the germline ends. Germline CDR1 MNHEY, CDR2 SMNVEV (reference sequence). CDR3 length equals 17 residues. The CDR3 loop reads CASSAFPSRSSTDTQYF. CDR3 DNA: TGTGCCAGCAGCGCCTTCCCTAGCAGGTCTAGCACAGATACGCAGTATTTT.

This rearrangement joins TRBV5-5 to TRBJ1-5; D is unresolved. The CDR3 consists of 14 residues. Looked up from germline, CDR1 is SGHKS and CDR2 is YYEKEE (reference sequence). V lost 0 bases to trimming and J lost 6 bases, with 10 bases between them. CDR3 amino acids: CASSLGPEGQPQHF. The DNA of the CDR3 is TGTGCCAGCAGCTTGGGCCCGGAAGGTCAGCCCCAGCATTTT.

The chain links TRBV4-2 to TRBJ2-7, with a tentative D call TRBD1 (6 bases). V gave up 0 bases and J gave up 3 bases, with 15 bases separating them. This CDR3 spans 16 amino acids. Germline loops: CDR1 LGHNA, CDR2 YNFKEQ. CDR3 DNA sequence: TGTGCCAGCAGCCAAGAACAAGGGCAGGGGATCTACGAGCAGTACTTC. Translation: CASSQEQGQGIYEQYF.

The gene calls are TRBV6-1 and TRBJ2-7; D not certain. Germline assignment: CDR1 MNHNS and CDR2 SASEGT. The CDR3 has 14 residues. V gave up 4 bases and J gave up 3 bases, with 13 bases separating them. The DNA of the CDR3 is TGTGCCAGCAGTGTGGTCTACGGTAACTACGAGCAGTACTTC. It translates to CASSVVYGNYEQYF.

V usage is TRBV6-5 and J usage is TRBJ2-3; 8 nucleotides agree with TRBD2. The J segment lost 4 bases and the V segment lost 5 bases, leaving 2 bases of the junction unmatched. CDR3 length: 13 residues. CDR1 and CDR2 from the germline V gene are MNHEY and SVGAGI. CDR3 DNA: TGTGCCAGCAGTCGGGGGGGCCCAGATACGCAGTATTTT. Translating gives CASSRGGPDTQYF.

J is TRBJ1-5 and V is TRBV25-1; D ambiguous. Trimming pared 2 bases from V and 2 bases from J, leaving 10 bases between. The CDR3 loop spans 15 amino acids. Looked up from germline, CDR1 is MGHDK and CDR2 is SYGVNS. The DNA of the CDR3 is TGTGCCAGCAGTGAAGCCGGCCTTGGCAATCAGCCCCAGCATTTT. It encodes CASSEAGLGNQPQHF.

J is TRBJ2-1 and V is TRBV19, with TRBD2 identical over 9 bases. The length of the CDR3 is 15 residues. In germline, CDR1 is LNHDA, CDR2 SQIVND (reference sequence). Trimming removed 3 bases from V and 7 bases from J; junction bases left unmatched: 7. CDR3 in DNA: TGTGCCAGTAGTATCTTCGGGACTAGCCAAAATGAGCAGTTCTTC. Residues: CASSIFGTSQNEQFF.

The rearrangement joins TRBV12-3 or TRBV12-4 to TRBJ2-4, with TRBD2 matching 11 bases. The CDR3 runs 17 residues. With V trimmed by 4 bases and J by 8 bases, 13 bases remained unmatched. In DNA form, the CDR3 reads TGTGCCAGCAGTTCCCCGGGACTAGCGGCCCCCGGAGACATTCAGTACTTC. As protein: CASSSPGLAAPGDIQYF.

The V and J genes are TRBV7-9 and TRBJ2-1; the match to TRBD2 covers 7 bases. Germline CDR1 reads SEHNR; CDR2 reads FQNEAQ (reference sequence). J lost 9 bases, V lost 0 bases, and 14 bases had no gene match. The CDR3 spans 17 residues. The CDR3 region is CASSLALGGRGTGEQFF. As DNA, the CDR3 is TGTGCCAGCAGCTTAGCGCTTGGCGGGAGAGGTACAGGTGAGCAGTTCTTC.

This CDR3 is CASSYPGPDNSPLHF. The CDR3 DNA reads TGTGCCAGCAGCTATCCTGGGCCTGATAATTCACCCCTCCACTTT. This rearrangement joins TRBV7-9 to TRBJ1-6; D call uncertain. CDR3 length: 15 residues. The germline gives CDR1 SEHNR, CDR2 FQNEAQ (reference sequence). V was trimmed by 4 bases and J by 5 bases, leaving 12 bases between them.

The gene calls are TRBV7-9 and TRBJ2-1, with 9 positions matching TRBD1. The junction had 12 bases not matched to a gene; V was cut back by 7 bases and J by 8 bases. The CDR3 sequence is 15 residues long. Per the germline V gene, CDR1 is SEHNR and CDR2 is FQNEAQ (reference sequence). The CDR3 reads CASTNTGGDSDEQFF. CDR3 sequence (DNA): TGTGCCAGCACCAACACAGGGGGCGACTCTGATGAGCAGTTCTTC. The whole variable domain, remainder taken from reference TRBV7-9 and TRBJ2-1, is DTGVSQNPRHKITKRGQNVTFRCDPISEHNRLYWYRQTLGQGPEFLTYFQNEAQLEKSRLLSDRFSAERPKGSFSTLEIQRTEQGDSAMYLCASTNTGGDSDEQFFGPGTRLTVL.

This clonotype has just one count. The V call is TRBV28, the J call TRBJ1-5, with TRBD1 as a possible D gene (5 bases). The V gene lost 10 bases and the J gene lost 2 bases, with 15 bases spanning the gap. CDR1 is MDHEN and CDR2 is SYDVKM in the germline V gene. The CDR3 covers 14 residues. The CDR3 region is CATEDGRGNQPQHF. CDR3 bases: TGTGCCACCGAGGACGGCAGGGGCAATCAGCCCCAGCATTTT.

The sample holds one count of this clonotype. For the CDR3, the DNA is TGTGCCAGCAGTTGGGGCGAGTCCTACGAGCAGTACTTC. Its protein product is CASSWGESYEQYF. This sequence joins TRBV28 and TRBJ2-7; TRBD1 is a possible D gene (5 bases). Trimming removed 4 bases at V and 1 base at J, with 8 bases between. The CDR3 extends over 13 amino acids. The germline gives CDR1 MDHEN, CDR2 SYDVKM.

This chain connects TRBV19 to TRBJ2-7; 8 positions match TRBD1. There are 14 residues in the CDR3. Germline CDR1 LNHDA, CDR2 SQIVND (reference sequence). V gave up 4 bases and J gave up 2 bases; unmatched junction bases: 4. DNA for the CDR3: TGTGCCAGTAGTACAGGACAGGGACCCTACGAGCAGTACTTC. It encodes CASSTGQGPYEQYF.

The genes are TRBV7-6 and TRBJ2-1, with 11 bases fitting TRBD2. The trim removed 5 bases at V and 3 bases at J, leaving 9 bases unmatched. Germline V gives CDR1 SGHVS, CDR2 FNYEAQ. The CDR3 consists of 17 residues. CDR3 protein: CASSPHLGLAVYNEQFF. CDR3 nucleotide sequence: TGTGCCAGCAGCCCACATCTGGGACTAGCGGTCTACAATGAGCAGTTCTTC.

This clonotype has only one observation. This CDR3 is CASSAGLAGGSYNEQFF. Here the CDR3 DNA reads TGTGCCAGCAGCGCGGGACTAGCGGGAGGATCCTACAATGAGCAGTTCTTC. The chain employs TRBV13 and TRBJ2-1; 15 bases map to TRBD2. This CDR3 has 17 residues. Germline V gene sequence: CDR1 PRHDT, CDR2 FYEKMQ (reference sequence). V gave up 5 bases and J gave up 1 base; unmatched junction bases: 3.

In DNA, the CDR3 is TGTGCCAGTCTTGGGTTAGGCCTCCAGCATTTT. Translated: CASLGLGLQHF. V and J are TRBV2 and TRBJ1-5, with no clear D. This CDR3 is 11 amino acids long. Germline V CDR1 and CDR2: SNHLY, FYNNEI. Trimming stripped 9 bases from V and 12 bases from J, with 15 bases between.

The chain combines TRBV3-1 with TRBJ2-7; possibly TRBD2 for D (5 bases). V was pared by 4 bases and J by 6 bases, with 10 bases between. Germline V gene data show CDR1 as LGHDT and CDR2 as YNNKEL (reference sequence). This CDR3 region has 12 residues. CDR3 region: CASSPWAGEQYF. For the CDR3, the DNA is TGTGCCAGCAGCCCGTGGGCGGGCGAGCAGTACTTC.

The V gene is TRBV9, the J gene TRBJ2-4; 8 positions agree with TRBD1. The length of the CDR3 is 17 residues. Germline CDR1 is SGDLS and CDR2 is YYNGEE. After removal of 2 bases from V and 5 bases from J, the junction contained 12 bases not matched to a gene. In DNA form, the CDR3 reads TGTGCCAGCAGCGTCCGGACAGGGAGTTTTGAGGAAAACATTCAGTACTTC. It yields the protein CASSVRTGSFEENIQYF.

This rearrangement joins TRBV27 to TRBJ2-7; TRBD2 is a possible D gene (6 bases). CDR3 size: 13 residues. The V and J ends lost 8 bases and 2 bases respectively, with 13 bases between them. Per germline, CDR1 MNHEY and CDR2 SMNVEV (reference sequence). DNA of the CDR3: TGTGCCAGCGGGGTCGGGAGTACCTACGAGCAGTACTTC. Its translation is CASGVGSTYEQYF.

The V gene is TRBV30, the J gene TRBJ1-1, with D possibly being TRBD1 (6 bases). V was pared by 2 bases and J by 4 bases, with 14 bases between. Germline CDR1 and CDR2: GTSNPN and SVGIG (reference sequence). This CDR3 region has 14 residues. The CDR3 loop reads CAWSTLTGTTEAFF. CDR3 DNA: TGTGCCTGGAGTACCCTAACAGGGACCACTGAAGCTTTCTTT.

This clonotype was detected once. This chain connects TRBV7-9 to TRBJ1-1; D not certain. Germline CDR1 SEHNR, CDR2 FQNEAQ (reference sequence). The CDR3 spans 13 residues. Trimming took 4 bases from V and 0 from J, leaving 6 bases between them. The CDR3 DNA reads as TGTGCCAGCAGCTCTACACTGAACACTGAAGCTTTCTTT. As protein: CASSSTLNTEAFF.

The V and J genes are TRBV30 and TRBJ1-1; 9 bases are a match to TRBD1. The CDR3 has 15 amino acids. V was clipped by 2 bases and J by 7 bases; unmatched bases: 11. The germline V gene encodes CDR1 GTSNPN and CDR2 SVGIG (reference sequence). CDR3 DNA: TGTGCCTGGAGTACTCCCGGACAGGGGAACGGTGAAGCTTTCTTT. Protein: CAWSTPGQGNGEAFF. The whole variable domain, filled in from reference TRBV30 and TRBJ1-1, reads SQTIHQWPATLVQPVGSPLSLECTVEGTSNPNLYWYRQAAGRGLQLLFYSVGIGQISSEVPQNLSASRPQDRQFILSSKKLLLSDSGFYLCAWSTPGQGNGEAFFGQGTRLTVV.

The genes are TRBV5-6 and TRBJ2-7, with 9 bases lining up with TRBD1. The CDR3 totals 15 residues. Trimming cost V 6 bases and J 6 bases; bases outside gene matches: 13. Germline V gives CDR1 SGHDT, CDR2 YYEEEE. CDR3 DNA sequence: TGTGCCAGCACGTCCGGGACAGGGTACGAAGGCGAGCAGTACTTC. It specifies CASTSGTGYEGEQYF.

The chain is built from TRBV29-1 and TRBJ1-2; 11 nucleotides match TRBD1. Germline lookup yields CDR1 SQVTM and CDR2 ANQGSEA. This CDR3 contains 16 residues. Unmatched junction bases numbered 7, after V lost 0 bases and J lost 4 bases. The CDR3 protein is CSVEEEDRGPGYGYTF. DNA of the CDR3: TGCAGCGTTGAAGAAGAGGACAGGGGGCCGGGCTATGGCTACACCTTC.

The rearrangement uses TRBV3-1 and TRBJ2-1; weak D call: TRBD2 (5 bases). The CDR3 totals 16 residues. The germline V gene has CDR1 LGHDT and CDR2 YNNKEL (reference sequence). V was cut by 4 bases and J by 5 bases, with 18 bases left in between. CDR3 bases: TGTGCCAGCAGCCTGTTAGCGCCACAAATACACAATGAGCAGTTCTTC. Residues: CASSLLAPQIHNEQFF.

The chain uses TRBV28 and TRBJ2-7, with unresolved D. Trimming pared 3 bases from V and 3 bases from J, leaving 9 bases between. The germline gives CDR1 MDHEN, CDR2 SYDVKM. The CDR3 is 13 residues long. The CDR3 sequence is CASSLSRYYEQYF. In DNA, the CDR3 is TGTGCCAGCAGTTTGAGTCGGTACTACGAGCAGTACTTC.

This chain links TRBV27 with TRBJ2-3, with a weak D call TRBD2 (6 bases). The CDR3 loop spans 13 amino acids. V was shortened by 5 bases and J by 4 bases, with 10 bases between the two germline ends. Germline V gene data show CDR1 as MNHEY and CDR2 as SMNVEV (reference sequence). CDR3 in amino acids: CASSGTSADTQYF. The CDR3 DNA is TGTGCCAGCAGTGGGACTTCGGCAGATACGCAGTATTTT.

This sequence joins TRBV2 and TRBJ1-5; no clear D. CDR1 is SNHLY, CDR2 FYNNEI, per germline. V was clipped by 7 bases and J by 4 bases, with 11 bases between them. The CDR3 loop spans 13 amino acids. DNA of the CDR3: TGTGCCAGCAAAGAGAGGAATAATCAGCCCCAGCATTTT. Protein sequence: CASKERNNQPQHF.

In DNA, the CDR3 is TGTGCCAGCGGGACAGGCTACGAGCAGTACTTC. Protein: CASGTGYEQYF. The V gene is TRBV25-1, the J gene TRBJ2-7; TRBD1 matches at 8 bases. This CDR3 has 11 residues. Germline CDR1 MGHDK, CDR2 SYGVNS. J gave up 3 bases and V 8 bases, and 0 bases lay outside the gene matches.

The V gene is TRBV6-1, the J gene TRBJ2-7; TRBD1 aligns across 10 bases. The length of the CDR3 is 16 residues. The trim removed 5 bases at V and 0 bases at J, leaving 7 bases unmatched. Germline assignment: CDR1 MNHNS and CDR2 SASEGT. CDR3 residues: CASSHRDRGLSYEQYF. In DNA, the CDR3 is TGTGCCAGCAGTCATCGGGACAGGGGTCTCTCCTACGAGCAGTACTTC.

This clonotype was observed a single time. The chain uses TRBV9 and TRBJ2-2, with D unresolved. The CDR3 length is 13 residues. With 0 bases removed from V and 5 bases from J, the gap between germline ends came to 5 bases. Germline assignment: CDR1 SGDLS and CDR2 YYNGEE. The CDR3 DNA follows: TGTGCCAGCAGCGTAGTCACTACCGGGGAGCTGTTTTTT. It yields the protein CASSVVTTGELFF.